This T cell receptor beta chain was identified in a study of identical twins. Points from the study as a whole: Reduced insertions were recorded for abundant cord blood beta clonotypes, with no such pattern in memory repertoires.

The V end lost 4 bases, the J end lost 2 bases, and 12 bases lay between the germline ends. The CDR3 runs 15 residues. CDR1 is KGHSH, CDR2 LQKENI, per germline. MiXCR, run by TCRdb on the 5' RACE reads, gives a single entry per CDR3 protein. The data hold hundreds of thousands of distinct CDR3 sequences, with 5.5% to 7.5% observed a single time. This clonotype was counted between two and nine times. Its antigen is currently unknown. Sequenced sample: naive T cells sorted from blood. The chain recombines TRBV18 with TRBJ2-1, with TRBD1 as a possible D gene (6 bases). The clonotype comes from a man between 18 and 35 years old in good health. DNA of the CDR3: TGTGCCAGCTCACGAGGGGGTAGTCCCTACAATGAGCAGTTCTTC. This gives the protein CASSRGGSPYNEQFF.